One sample yielded the 10 T cell receptor beta chains listed below, sequenced in a study of control samples from healthy donors and cancer patients. TCRdb's copy holds only in-frame clones and misses some; the assay was immunoSEQ multiplex PCR. The table lists over 85,000 clones, roughly nine tenths of them singletons. The sequencing sample was made of blood. The receptors stem from a woman aged 18-30 years in good health.

The chain links TRBV2 to TRBJ2-7; TRBD1 aligns across 9 bases. J was trimmed by 3 bases and V by 4 bases; bases with no gene match: 4. The CDR3 sequence is 14 residues long. CDR1 SNHLY and CDR2 FYNNEI come from the germline V gene. This CDR3 is CASSGTGDFYEQYF. The DNA of the CDR3 is TGTGCCAGCAGTGGGACAGGGGATTTCTACGAGCAGTACTTC.

The gene calls are TRBV12-3 or TRBV12-4 and TRBJ1-5; weak D call: TRBD1 (5 bases). This CDR3 is 13 amino acids long. V was clipped by 5 bases and J by 6 bases, with 11 bases between them. CDR3 nucleotide sequence: TGTGCCAGCAGTCCACGGGGGGTTCAGCCCCAGCATTTT. Translation: CASSPRGVQPQHF.

V usage is TRBV29-1 and J usage is TRBJ2-1, with D perhaps matching TRBD1 (8 bases). V lost 0 bases and J 4 bases, leaving 16 bases between the germline ends. CDR1 is SQVTM, CDR2 ANQGSEA, per germline. The CDR3 length is 16 residues. CDR3 nucleotides: TGCAGCGTTGAAGAACCAACAGGGGGGGTTTACAATGAGCAGTTCTTC. This encodes CSVEEPTGGVYNEQFF.

This chain uses TRBV19 with TRBJ2-5, with TRBD2 identical over 9 bases. CDR1 is LNHDA, CDR2 SQIVND, per germline (reference sequence). This CDR3 is built from 14 residues. J was trimmed by 2 bases and V by 7 bases; bases with no gene match: 5. Here the CDR3 reads CASNILAGQETQYF. CDR3 sequence (DNA): TGTGCCAGTAATATCCTAGCGGGGCAAGAGACCCAGTACTTC.

The chain employs TRBV2 and TRBJ2-7; D is uncertain. This CDR3 is built from 18 residues. Germline CDR1 SNHLY, CDR2 FYNNEI. Deletions cut 6 bases from V and 4 bases from J, with 28 bases between. CDR3 coding DNA: TGTGCCAGCAGCGAACCGCCACATGCAACCCCCAAGGCGTACGAGCAGTACTTC. Amino acid sequence: CASSEPPHATPKAYEQYF.

The chain joins TRBV14 to TRBJ1-1; D remains unclear. The CDR3 extends over 12 amino acids. From germline, CDR1 is SGHDN and CDR2 FVKESK. Trimming took off 5 bases at V and 10 bases at J, with 14 bases between the two ends. For the CDR3, the DNA is TGTGCCAGCAGCGCATCCGGGATCAGAGCTTTCTTT. Its translation is CASSASGIRAFF.

This rearrangement joins TRBV5-1 to TRBJ1-5; D not certain. The CDR3 has 16 amino acids. V was clipped by 1 base and J by 0 bases, with 11 bases between them. Looked up from germline, CDR1 is SGHRS and CDR2 is YFSETQ. The CDR3 reads CASSLRPGYSNQPQHF. The CDR3 DNA sequence: TGCGCCAGCAGCTTGAGGCCGGGTTATAGCAATCAGCCCCAGCATTTT.

The chain carries TRBV25-1 and TRBJ2-7; 7 positions agree with TRBD1. Germline trimming cut 1 base from V and 5 bases from J; bases unmatched to any gene: 14. CDR3 length: 17 amino acids. Germline V gives CDR1 MGHDK, CDR2 SYGVNS. Written as DNA, the CDR3 is TGTGCCAGCAGTGAATCCTTAAGATCGGACAGGCCAAACGAGCAGTACTTC. Its translation: CASSESLRSDRPNEQYF.

The chain joins TRBV5-6 to TRBJ2-7, with a tentative D call TRBD2 (6 bases). This CDR3 region has 13 residues. CDR1 and CDR2 from the germline V gene are SGHDT and YYEEEE. Trimming took off 0 bases at V and 2 bases at J, with 6 bases between the two ends. CDR3 nucleotides: TGTGCCAGCAGCTTGGGGAGGGCCTACGAGCAGTACTTC. Its translation: CASSLGRAYEQYF. Variable domain in full (rest from reference TRBV5-6 and TRBJ2-7): DAGVTQSPTHLIKTRGQQVTLRCSPKSGHDTVSWYQQALGQGPQFIFQYYEEEERQRGNFPDRFSGHQFPNYSSELNVNALLLGDSALYLCASSLGRAYEQYFGPGTRLTVT.

The CDR3 DNA reads as TGTGCCAGCAGTTTAAGGTACAATGAGCAGTTCTTC. Its translation is CASSLRYNEQFF. The chain has TRBV28 and TRBJ2-1; no firm D call. The CDR3 loop spans 12 amino acids. Germline V lookup: CDR1 MDHEN, CDR2 SYDVKM. V lost 2 bases and J 4 bases, leaving 3 bases between the germline ends.